This passage covers 13 T cell receptor beta chains from one sample sequenced in a study of blood T cell repertoires in COVID-19. TCRdb keeps only in-frame clones here, not all; method: immunoSEQ multiplex PCR. The repertoire holds 170,000 or so clones, with 90% as singletons. Sequencing was performed on peripheral blood. The receptors here all came from a man between 45 and 60 years old with acute or convalescent COVID-19.

The genes are TRBV6-5 and TRBJ2-7, with 7 bases identical to TRBD1. This CDR3 spans 11 amino acids. Germline V gives CDR1 MNHEY, CDR2 SVGAGI. Trimming took 5 bases from V and 7 from J; bases not matched to a gene: 2. CDR3 sequence: CASSRQGEQYF. CDR3 DNA sequence: TGTGCCAGCAGTCGACAGGGTGAGCAGTACTTC.

The rearrangement joins TRBV7-9 to TRBJ2-1; tentative D call: TRBD2 (5 bases). CDR1 SEHNR and CDR2 FQNEAQ come from the germline V gene (reference sequence). Trimming cost V 5 bases and J 5 bases, with 19 bases left between them. There are 16 residues in the CDR3. CDR3 nucleotide sequence: TGTGCCAGCAGCCCGACGGTGGCTAGCCCCCACAATGAGCAGTTCTTC. Translating it yields CASSPTVASPHNEQFF.

CDR3 DNA: TGTGCCATCAGGACAGAACTTAATGAAAAACTGTTTTTT. Translation gives CAIRTELNEKLFF. This chain links TRBV10-3 with TRBJ1-4; perhaps TRBD1 as D (5 bases). The CDR3 spans 13 residues. V was cut by 6 bases and J by 4 bases, with 9 bases left in between. Germline-derived CDR1 and CDR2 are ENHRY and SYGVKD.

This rearrangement joins TRBV5-1 to TRBJ1-1, with TRBD1 as a possible D gene (5 bases). Germline values: CDR1 SGHRS, CDR2 YFSETQ. This CDR3 region has 15 residues. V lost 0 bases and J 2 bases, leaving 11 bases between the germline ends. The CDR3 is CASSLARVRNTEAFF. As DNA, the CDR3 is TGCGCCAGCAGCTTGGCCAGGGTCCGAAACACTGAAGCTTTCTTT.

This clone has just one count. This chain joins TRBV6-5 and TRBJ1-6; 9 bases align to TRBD1. The germline CDR1 and CDR2 sequences are MNHEY and SVGAGI. The CDR3 covers 14 residues. Trimming took 8 bases from V and 8 from J; bases not matched to a gene: 7. The CDR3 nucleotides are TGTGCCAGCGCCGGAAGGACAGGGGATTCACCCCTCCACTTT. This sequence encodes CASAGRTGDSPLHF.

V gene TRBV28 combines with J gene TRBJ1-5, with D unclear. Looked up from germline, CDR1 is MDHEN and CDR2 is SYDVKM. The CDR3 runs to 12 residues. V gave up 10 bases and J gave up 4 bases, with 11 bases separating them. The CDR3 DNA reads TGTGCCACCCAGTTTCCGAATCAGCCCCAGCATTTT. It encodes CATQFPNQPQHF.

The chain recombines TRBV6-2 or TRBV6-3 with TRBJ2-1; possibly TRBD2 for D (6 bases). From germline, CDR1 is MNHEY and CDR2 SVGEGT. This CDR3 is 14 amino acids long. V lost 4 bases and J lost 9, with 16 bases in between. This CDR3 reads CASSFQPAGLEQFF. The CDR3 DNA sequence: TGTGCCAGCAGTTTCCAACCAGCGGGCCTTGAGCAGTTCTTC.

A note on this clone: At the DNA level, this CDR3 is encoded by other sequences in the same sample as well. V is TRBV12-3 or TRBV12-4 and J is TRBJ1-5; TRBD1 matches at 7 bases. The length of the CDR3 is 13 residues. V lost 3 bases, J lost 7 bases, and 3 bases stayed unmatched. The CDR3 DNA reads TGTGCCAGCAGTTTGACAGGGCCCCAGCCCCAGCATTTT. This codes for CASSLTGPQPQHF.

The gene calls are TRBV15 and TRBJ1-5; D unclear. CDR1 is LNHNV and CDR2 is YYDKDF in the germline V gene (reference sequence). V was trimmed by 0 bases and J by 6 bases, leaving 18 bases between them. The CDR3 runs to 17 residues. CDR3 sequence reads: CATSRDRSQNGVQPQHF. The CDR3, as DNA: TGTGCCACCAGCAGAGATAGGAGCCAGAACGGCGTTCAGCCCCAGCATTTT.

V and J are TRBV6-2 or TRBV6-3 and TRBJ1-2; 8 positions agree with TRBD1. This CDR3 is built from 15 residues. Germline CDR1 and CDR2: MNHEY and SVGEGT. With 6 bases clipped from V and 4 bases from J, the junction kept 10 bases outside the gene matches. DNA for the CDR3: TGTGCCAGCAGCCGCCCGACAGGGGAACTCTATGGCTACACCTTC. It is translated as CASSRPTGELYGYTF.

CDR3 amino acids: CASSPSGTNTDTQYF. The CDR3 DNA reads as TGTGCCAGCAGCCCCTCCGGGACTAACACAGATACGCAGTATTTT. This sequence joins TRBV9 and TRBJ2-3; the match to TRBD2 covers 7 bases. Unmatched junction bases numbered 7, after V lost 4 bases and J lost 2 bases. The CDR3 consists of 15 residues. CDR1 is SGDLS and CDR2 is YYNGEE in the germline V gene.

The V and J genes are TRBV4-2 and TRBJ2-1, with TRBD1 matching over 9 bases. Germline trimming cut 3 bases from V and 4 bases from J; bases unmatched to any gene: 13. The CDR3 is made up of 18 amino acids. The germline gives CDR1 LGHNA, CDR2 YNFKEQ. The CDR3 nucleotides read TGTGCCAGCAGCCAGGTGGGGAAACAGGGGGCGGGATACAATGAGCAGTTCTTC. Amino acid sequence: CASSQVGKQGAGYNEQFF.

This chain links TRBV6-5 with TRBJ2-7, with TRBD2 identical over 10 bases. The CDR3 spans 16 residues. Looked up from germline, CDR1 is MNHEY and CDR2 is SVGAGI. V shed 2 bases and J 2 bases; nucleotides not matched to a gene: 6. Written as DNA, the CDR3 is TGTGCCAGCAGTTACCTGGGGCTAGCGGGGGCCTACGAGCAGTACGTC. Encoded protein: CASSYLGLAGAYEQYV.